The 30 T cell receptor beta chains presented below share a single source sample, sequenced in a study of PD-1 blockade in classical Hodgkin lymphoma. No patient escaped relapse after autologous stem cell transplantation, and brentuximab vedotin exposure varied. Measured with immunoSEQ multiplex PCR; TCRdb has only the in-frame clones, and not every one. In the table there are 25,000 to 30,000 clones, roughly 85% of which are singletons. This material consisted of peripheral blood mononuclear cells (PBMCs), taken before the second cycle of nivolumab. These receptors were taken from a human donor with classical Hodgkin lymphoma.

V usage is TRBV29-1 and J usage is TRBJ2-1, with D perhaps matching TRBD1 or TRBD2 (5 bases each). In germline, CDR1 is SQVTM, CDR2 ANQGSEA. This CDR3 region has 15 residues. Trimming stripped 8 bases from V and 0 bases from J, with 17 bases between. The CDR3 nucleotides are TGCAGCTCCCTGGGGCTAGCTGACTCCTACAATGAGCAGTTCTTC. This sequence encodes CSSLGLADSYNEQFF.

By share, this clone counts as medium-sized. The rearrangement links TRBV27 to TRBJ2-1; possibly TRBD2 for D (5 bases). Trimming left V 11 bases short and J 10 bases short, with 18 bases between. Germline loops: CDR1 MNHEY, CDR2 SMNVEV (reference sequence). The length of the CDR3 is 12 residues. CDR3 nucleotide sequence: TGTGCCTGCCTAGGACCCTCGGGGGAGCAGTTCTTC. The encoded protein is CACLGPSGEQFF.

The chain recombines TRBV7-9 with TRBJ1-2; TRBD1 agrees at 8 bases. J gave up 7 bases and V 4 bases, and 11 bases lay outside the gene matches. The CDR3 covers 15 residues. Germline CDR1 SEHNR, CDR2 FQNEAQ (reference sequence). The CDR3 protein is CASSSPDRGMAGYTF. The CDR3 DNA reads as TGTGCCAGCAGCTCGCCCGACAGGGGTATGGCTGGCTACACCTTC.

A word on this clone: The junction differs from germline at one of its ends, possibly a read error. This chain uses TRBV4-2 with TRBJ1-6, with D uncertain. Per the germline V gene, CDR1 is LGHNA and CDR2 is YNFKEQ. CDR3 size: 12 residues. CDR3 region: CASSQERGPIHF. The CDR3 nucleotides read TGTGCCAGCAGCCAAGAAAGAGGACCCATCCACTTT.

The V gene is TRBV27, the J gene TRBJ1-1; D is possibly TRBD1 (6 bases). V lost 4 bases and J lost 11, with 17 bases in between. The CDR3 extends over 13 amino acids. CDR1 MNHEY and CDR2 SMNVEV come from the germline V gene (reference sequence). DNA of the CDR3: TGTGCCAGCAGTTCGGACAGCCGTGTGAGGGCTTTCTTT. Translated: CASSSDSRVRAFF.

This clone was seen a single time. The rearrangement uses TRBV19 and TRBJ1-1, with D possibly being TRBD1 (6 bases). CDR1 and CDR2 from the germline V gene are LNHDA and SQIVND (reference sequence). The ends were cut back, 3 bases at V and 3 bases at J, with 11 bases in the middle. The CDR3 is 14 residues long. The CDR3 coding sequence is TGTGCCAGTAGTATGGACAGAGGATACACTGAAGCTTTCTTT. Protein sequence: CASSMDRGYTEAFF.

The table lists this clone with a count of one. The V call is TRBV7-6, the J call TRBJ2-1; D uncertain. The CDR3 is 12 amino acids. The germline gives CDR1 SGHVS, CDR2 FNYEAQ. Trimming took off 2 bases at V and 4 bases at J, with 3 bases between the two ends. In nucleotides, the CDR3 is TGTGCCAGCAGCTTATATTACAATGAGCAGTTCTTC. As protein: CASSLYYNEQFF.

This clone was counted between two and nine times. J is TRBJ2-2 and V is TRBV5-4; D is perhaps TRBD1 or TRBD2 (5 bases each). Germline lookup yields CDR1 SGHNT and CDR2 YYREEE (reference sequence). V dropped 4 bases and J dropped 10 bases, with 17 bases sitting between them. This CDR3 comprises 14 residues. The CDR3 here is CASSPRGGGEELFF. In nucleotides, the CDR3 is TGTGCCAGCAGCCCGAGGGGTGGAGGAGAGGAGCTGTTTTTT.

V usage is TRBV15 and J usage is TRBJ2-7; TRBD1 or TRBD2 may be the D gene (5 bases each). The germline V and J ends were trimmed by 0 bases and 5 bases, with 8 bases remaining between them. CDR1 and CDR2 (germline): LNHNV, YYDKDF (reference sequence). The CDR3 length is 13 residues. In DNA form, the CDR3 reads TGTGCCACCAGCAGAGATGTGGGGGACGAGCAGTACGTC. Amino acid sequence: CATSRDVGDEQYV.

The chain is built from TRBV2 and TRBJ2-1; 8 bases line up with TRBD1. In germline, CDR1 is SNHLY, CDR2 FYNNEI. The J segment lost 9 bases and the V segment lost 5 bases, leaving 9 bases of the junction unmatched. This CDR3 has 14 amino acids. The CDR3 region has the DNA TGTGCCAGCAGTCTTACGAGACAGGGGAGTGAGCAGTTCTTC. Residues: CASSLTRQGSEQFF.

The chain combines TRBV7-9 with TRBJ2-2, with TRBD2 matching 12 bases. The V and J ends lost 2 bases and 0 bases, in that order; junction bases with no gene match: 7. Looked up from germline, CDR1 is SEHNR and CDR2 is FQNEAQ (reference sequence). CDR3 length: 19 amino acids. CDR3 protein: CASSLPGLAGFANTGELFF. CDR3 in DNA: TGTGCCAGCAGCTTACCCGGACTAGCGGGGTTCGCGAACACCGGGGAGCTGTTTTTT. Combining the CDR3 with reference TRBV7-9 and TRBJ2-2 gives the whole variable domain DTGVSQNPRHKITKRGQNVTFRCDPISEHNRLYWYRQTLGQGPEFLTYFQNEAQLEKSRLLSDRFSAERPKGSFSTLEIQRTEQGDSAMYLCASSLPGLAGFANTGELFFGEGSRLTVL.

The rearrangement uses TRBV4-2 and TRBJ1-2; D is undetermined. This CDR3 has 11 amino acids. Looked up from germline, CDR1 is LGHNA and CDR2 is YNFKEQ. The V gene lost 4 bases and the J gene lost 7 bases, with 7 bases spanning the gap. As DNA, the CDR3 is TGTGCCAGCAGCCTCAGAGGTGGCTACACCTTC. Its protein product is CASSLRGGYTF.

This chain connects TRBV4-3 to TRBJ2-1, with unresolved D. The CDR3 contains 17 residues. Germline assignment: CDR1 LGHNA and CDR2 YSLEER. Between the trimmed V and J ends, which lost 2 bases and 7 bases, there was a span of 21 bases. The CDR3 loop is CASSQQYGRESWNEQFF. DNA of the CDR3: TGCGCCAGCAGCCAACAGTACGGGCGTGAGTCGTGGAATGAGCAGTTCTTC.

This clone turned up a few times. The chain is built from TRBV19 and TRBJ2-5; tentative D call: TRBD2 (7 bases). CDR3 size: 14 residues. CDR1 is LNHDA, CDR2 SQIVND, per germline (reference sequence). V gave up 7 bases and J gave up 5 bases, with 17 bases separating them. CDR3 DNA sequence: TGTGCCAGTAAGGGGGGGGCATTGGGCGAGACCCAGTACTTC. This encodes CASKGGALGETQYF.

V is TRBV9 and J is TRBJ1-2; D unresolved. V was trimmed by 0 bases and J by 6 bases, leaving 9 bases between them. The CDR3 loop spans 13 amino acids. CDR1 is SGDLS and CDR2 is YYNGEE in the germline V gene. The CDR3 protein is CASSVELGDGYTF. The CDR3 nucleotides read TGTGCCAGCAGCGTAGAGCTTGGGGATGGCTACACCTTC.

The V call is TRBV7-8, the J call TRBJ1-1, with D tentatively TRBD1 (6 bases). The CDR3 runs to 13 residues. Germline CDR1 SGHVS, CDR2 FQNEAQ. Between the trimmed V and J ends, which lost 5 bases and 10 bases, there was a span of 17 bases. The CDR3 nucleotides read TGTGCCAGCAGCCCTACAGGGCCTGGGACAGCTTTCTTT. This encodes CASSPTGPGTAFF.

V gene TRBV7-9 combines with J gene TRBJ2-2, with a possible D match to TRBD2 (6 bases). The CDR3 totals 17 residues. Between the trimmed V and J ends, which lost 5 bases and 2 bases, there was a span of 18 bases. CDR1 is SEHNR, CDR2 FQNEAQ, per germline (reference sequence). The CDR3 bases are TGTGCCAGCAGCCCGAGGGTCGGGAGAAGTAACACCGGGGAGCTGTTTTTT. It translates to CASSPRVGRSNTGELFF.

CDR3 nucleotide sequence: TGTGCCAGCAGCCAAGAACAGGGGAACACCGGGGAGCTGTTTTTT. This gives the protein CASSQEQGNTGELFF. The V gene is TRBV4-2, the J gene TRBJ2-2; tentative D call: TRBD1 (6 bases). The V gene lost 0 bases and the J gene lost 1 base, with 6 bases spanning the gap. Looked up from germline, CDR1 is LGHNA and CDR2 is YNFKEQ. The CDR3 consists of 15 residues.

The genes are TRBV7-2 and TRBJ2-3; D might be TRBD2 (6 bases). Germline-derived CDR1 and CDR2 are SGHTA and FQGNSA. V was cut by 3 bases and J by 1 base, with 14 bases left in between. The CDR3 has 16 residues. The CDR3 loop is CASSFRGGAGTDTQYF. In DNA, the CDR3 is TGTGCCAGCAGCTTTCGTGGCGGGGCGGGCACAGATACGCAGTATTTT.

The V call is TRBV7-9, the J call TRBJ2-5; possibly TRBD2 for D (5 bases). This CDR3 comprises 15 residues. Deletions cut 3 bases from V and 5 bases from J, with 16 bases between. The V gene's germline CDR1 is SEHNR and CDR2 FQNEAQ (reference sequence). The CDR3, as DNA: TGTGCCAGCAGCTTGGGCGGGTTAGAGGTGGAGACCCAGTACTTC. This encodes CASSLGGLEVETQYF.

The chain joins TRBV2 to TRBJ1-2; no firm D call. The V and J ends lost 2 bases and 7 bases respectively, with 11 bases between them. The CDR3 runs to 13 residues. The germline CDR1 and CDR2 sequences are SNHLY and FYNNEI. The CDR3 sequence is CASSEISGSGYTF. The CDR3 coding sequence is TGTGCCAGCAGTGAAATATCCGGGTCTGGCTACACCTTC. Complete variable domain (other parts from reference TRBV2 and TRBJ1-2): EPEVTQTPSHQVTQMGQEVILRCVPISNHLYFYWYRQILGQKVEFLVSFYNNEISEKSEIFDDQFSVERPDGSNFTLKIRSTKLEDSAMYFCASSEISGSGYTFGSGTRLTVV.

This chain joins TRBV11-2 and TRBJ1-1; the D is unclear. The CDR3 sequence is 15 residues long. Germline CDR1 SGHAT, CDR2 FQNNGV. V was trimmed by 1 base and J by 1 base, leaving 10 bases between them. The DNA of the CDR3 is TGTGCCAGCAGCTTAGGTTTTGGTTCGAACACTGAAGCTTTCTTT. Translation: CASSLGFGSNTEAFF. Variable domain in full (rest from reference TRBV11-2 and TRBJ1-1): EAGVAQSPRYKIIEKRQSVAFWCNPISGHATLYWYQQILGQGPKLLIQFQNNGVVDDSQLPKDRFSAERLKGVDSTLKIQPAKLEDSAVYLCASSLGFGSNTEAFFGQGTRLTVV.

In DNA, the CDR3 is TGTGCCAGCAGCTCAATCCGACTAGCGGGAATTGACGAGCAGTACTTC. Protein sequence: CASSSIRLAGIDEQYF. The chain employs TRBV7-9 and TRBJ2-7; 11 bases match TRBD2. The J segment lost 5 bases and the V segment lost 4 bases, leaving 10 bases of the junction unmatched. The CDR3 loop spans 16 amino acids. Per the germline V gene, CDR1 is SEHNR and CDR2 is FQNEAQ (reference sequence).

The V and J genes are TRBV15 and TRBJ1-2, with no clear D. The CDR3 length is 15 residues. Germline V gene data show CDR1 as LNHNV and CDR2 as YYDKDF (reference sequence). Trimming took 0 bases from V and 0 from J, leaving 8 bases between them. CDR3: CATSRDPTPNYGYTF. CDR3 DNA: TGTGCCACCAGCAGAGATCCCACACCTAACTATGGCTACACCTTC.

This chain uses TRBV11-3 with TRBJ1-2; D is perhaps TRBD1 (5 bases). Germline CDR1 SGHNT, CDR2 YENEEA. The CDR3 length is 18 residues. Trimming removed 1 base from V and 4 bases from J, with 22 bases in between. This chain's CDR3 is CASSLGVGYGGDGYGYTF. The CDR3 coding sequence is TGTGCCAGCAGCTTAGGAGTGGGCTACGGGGGAGACGGCTATGGCTACACCTTC.

The V and J genes are TRBV19 and TRBJ1-2, with TRBD1 as a possible D gene (5 bases). CDR3 size: 15 residues. Germline loops: CDR1 LNHDA, CDR2 SQIVND (reference sequence). The germline V and J ends were trimmed by 6 bases and 0 bases, with 14 bases remaining between them. The CDR3 sequence: CASRTQAQTNYGYTF. The CDR3 DNA is TGTGCCAGTAGAACACAGGCCCAGACTAACTATGGCTACACCTTC.

This chain joins TRBV6-5 and TRBJ1-1, with 7 bases that match TRBD1. The CDR3 has 15 amino acids. Germline V gene lookup returns CDR1 MNHEY and CDR2 SVGAGI. The V gene end was trimmed by 6 bases and the J gene end by 7 bases; junction bases not matched to a gene: 14. CDR3 residues: CASRRIQGPPGEAFF. DNA of the CDR3: TGTGCCAGCAGGAGAATACAGGGGCCCCCCGGTGAAGCTTTCTTT.

This chain joins TRBV7-2 and TRBJ1-5; D is ambiguous. CDR3 length: 13 residues. V was pared by 1 base and J by 3 bases, with 4 bases between. CDR1 is SGHTA, CDR2 FQGNSA, per germline. This CDR3 is CASSLGVNQPQHF. The CDR3 nucleotides are TGTGCCAGCAGCTTAGGGGTCAATCAGCCCCAGCATTTT.

The V gene is TRBV6-5, the J gene TRBJ2-1; no firm D call. Germline V gene lookup returns CDR1 MNHEY and CDR2 SVGAGI. The CDR3 covers 11 residues. V lost 3 bases, J lost 8 bases, and 5 bases lay in between. The CDR3 coding sequence is TGTGCCAGCAGTTATTACCATGAGCAGTTCTTC. Amino acids: CASSYYHEQFF.

The gene calls are TRBV5-5 and TRBJ2-1; D tentatively reads TRBD1 or TRBD2 (5 bases each). Germline CDR1 and CDR2: SGHKS and YYEKEE (reference sequence). The length of the CDR3 is 14 residues. The V gene lost 4 bases and the J gene lost 9 bases, with 17 bases spanning the gap. The CDR3 DNA sequence: TGTGCCAGCAGCCCGGGACGCCCTGGTACTGAGCAGTTCTTC. Protein: CASSPGRPGTEQFF.